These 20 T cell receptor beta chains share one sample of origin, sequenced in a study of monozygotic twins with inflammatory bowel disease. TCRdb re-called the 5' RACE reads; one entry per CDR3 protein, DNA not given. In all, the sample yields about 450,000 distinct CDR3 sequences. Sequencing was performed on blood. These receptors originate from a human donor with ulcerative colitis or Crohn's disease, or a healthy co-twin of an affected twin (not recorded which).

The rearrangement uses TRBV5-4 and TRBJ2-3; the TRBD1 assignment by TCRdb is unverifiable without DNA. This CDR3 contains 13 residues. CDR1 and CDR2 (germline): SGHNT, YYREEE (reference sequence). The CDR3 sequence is CASSRGRTDTQYF. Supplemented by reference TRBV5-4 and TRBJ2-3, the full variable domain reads ETGVTQSPTHLIKTRGQQVTLRCSSQSGHNTVSWYQQALGQGPQFIFQYYREEENGRGNFPPRFSGLQFPNYSSELNVNALELDDSALYLCASSRGRTDTQYFGPGTRLTVL.

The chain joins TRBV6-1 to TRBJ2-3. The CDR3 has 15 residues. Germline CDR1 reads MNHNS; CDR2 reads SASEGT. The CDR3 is CASSEASSRTDTQYF.

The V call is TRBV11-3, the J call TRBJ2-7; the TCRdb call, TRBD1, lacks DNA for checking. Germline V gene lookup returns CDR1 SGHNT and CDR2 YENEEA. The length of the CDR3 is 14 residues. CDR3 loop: CASSLTGAAYEQYF.

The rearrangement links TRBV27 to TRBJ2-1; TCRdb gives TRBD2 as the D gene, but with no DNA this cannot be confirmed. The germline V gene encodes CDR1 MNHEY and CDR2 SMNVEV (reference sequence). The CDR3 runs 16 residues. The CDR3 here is CASGGLGIQAVNEQFF.

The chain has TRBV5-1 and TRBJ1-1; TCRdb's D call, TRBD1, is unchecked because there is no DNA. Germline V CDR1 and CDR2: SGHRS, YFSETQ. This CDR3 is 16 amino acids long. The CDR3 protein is CASRKGGFGANTEAFF.

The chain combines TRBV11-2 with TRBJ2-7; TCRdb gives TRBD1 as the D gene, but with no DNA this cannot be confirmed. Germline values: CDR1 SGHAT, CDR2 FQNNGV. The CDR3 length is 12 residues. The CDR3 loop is CASSFLQGEQYF.

CDR3: CASSLDLAGVEETQYF. This chain joins TRBV11-2 and TRBJ2-5; the D gene TCRdb calls, TRBD2, cannot be checked with no DNA. The germline V gene encodes CDR1 SGHAT and CDR2 FQNNGV. The CDR3 runs to 16 residues.

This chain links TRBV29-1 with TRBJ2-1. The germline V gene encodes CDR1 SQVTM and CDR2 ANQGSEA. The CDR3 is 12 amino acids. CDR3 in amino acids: CSVEVGSDEQFF.

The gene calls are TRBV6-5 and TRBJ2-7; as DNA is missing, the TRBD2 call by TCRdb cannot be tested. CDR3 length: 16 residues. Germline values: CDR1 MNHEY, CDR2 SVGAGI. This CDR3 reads CASSYSSDSLSYEQYF.

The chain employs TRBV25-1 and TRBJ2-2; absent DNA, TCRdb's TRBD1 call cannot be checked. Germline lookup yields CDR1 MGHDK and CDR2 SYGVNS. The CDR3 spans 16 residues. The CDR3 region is CASSEWGRRNTGELFF.

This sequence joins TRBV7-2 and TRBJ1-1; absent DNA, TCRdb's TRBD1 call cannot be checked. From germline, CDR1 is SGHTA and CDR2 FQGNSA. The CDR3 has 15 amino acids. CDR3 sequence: CASSLWPSGDTEAFF.

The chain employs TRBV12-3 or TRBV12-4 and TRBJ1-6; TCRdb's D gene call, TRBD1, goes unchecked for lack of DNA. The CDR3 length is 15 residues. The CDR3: CASSLGDLTYSPLHF.

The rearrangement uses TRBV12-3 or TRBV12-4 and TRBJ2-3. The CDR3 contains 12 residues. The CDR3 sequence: CASSHLSDTQYF.

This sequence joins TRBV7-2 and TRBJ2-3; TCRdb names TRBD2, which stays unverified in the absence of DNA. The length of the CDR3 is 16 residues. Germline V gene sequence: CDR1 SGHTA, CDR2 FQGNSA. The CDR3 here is CASSLEIAGGADTQYF.

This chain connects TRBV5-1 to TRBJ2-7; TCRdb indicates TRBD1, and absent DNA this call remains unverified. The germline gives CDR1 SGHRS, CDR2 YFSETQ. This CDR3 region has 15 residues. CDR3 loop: CASSTGQGLSYEQYF.

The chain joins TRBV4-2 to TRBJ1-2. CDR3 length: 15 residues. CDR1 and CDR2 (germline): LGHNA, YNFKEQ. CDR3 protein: CASSQGPIGVGGYTF.

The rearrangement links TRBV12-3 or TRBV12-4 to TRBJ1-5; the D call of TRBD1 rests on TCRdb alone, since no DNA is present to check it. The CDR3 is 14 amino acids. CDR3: CASRRTGGYQPQHF.

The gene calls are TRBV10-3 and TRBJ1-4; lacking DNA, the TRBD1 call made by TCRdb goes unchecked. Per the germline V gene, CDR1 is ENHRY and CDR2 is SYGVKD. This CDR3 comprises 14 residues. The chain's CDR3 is CAIRPGQNNEKLFF.

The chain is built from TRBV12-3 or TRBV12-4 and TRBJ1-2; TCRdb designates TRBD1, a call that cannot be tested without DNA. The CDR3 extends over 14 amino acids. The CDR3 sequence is CASSLVGGDYGYTF.

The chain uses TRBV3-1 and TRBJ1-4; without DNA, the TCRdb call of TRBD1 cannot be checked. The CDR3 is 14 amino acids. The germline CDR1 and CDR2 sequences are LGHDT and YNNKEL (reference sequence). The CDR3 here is CASSQRGTNEKLFF.